This T cell receptor (beta chain) comes out of a study of brain metastases from non-small cell lung cancer. Whole-study findings and limits: In about 60% of brain metastases, T-cell clones were expanded compared with matched primary tumors. T-cell infiltration was lower in brain metastases than primaries (P < 0.001). TCR repertoires overlapped largely between brain metastases and matched primaries.

TCRdb's copy holds only in-frame clones and misses some; the assay was immunoSEQ multiplex PCR. The sample comprises fewer than 3,500 clones, 70% to 85% of which are singletons, and approximately 5% rests with the top ten. Losses at the gene ends were 3 bases for V and 3 bases for J; bases not matched to a gene: 8. Germline V CDR1 and CDR2: SGHRS, YFSETQ. The CDR3 is 16 residues long. For this clone: Its antigen remains unidentified.

This TCR derives from a donor over 35 with non-small cell lung cancer. The sample consisted of primary lung tumor tissue. This sequence joins TRBV5-1 and TRBJ1-4, with TRBD1 matching 7 bases. Here the CDR3 reads CASSSVTDRSNEKLFF. DNA of the CDR3: TGCGCCAGCAGCTCAGTGACGGACAGGTCTAATGAAAAACTGTTTTTT.